The rows below give T cell receptor beta chains drawn from one sample of a study of spatial heterogeneity in lung cancer. TCRdb re-called the 5' RACE reads with MiXCR, one entry per CDR3 protein. Seen here are around 100,000 distinct CDR3 sequences, approximately 4% observed once, and the top ten hold about 20%. This specimen was lung tumor tissue, taken at surgery. The receptors stem from a male donor with early-stage non-small cell lung cancer. The CDR3 runs from the conserved cysteine through the conserved F or W. The D gene is left open where the match is weak. Rows may omit the clone size; those that give it use once, few, many or a size class.

d_call	v_call	cdr3_length	clone_size	j_call	cdr3_aa	cdr3_nt
-	TRBV12-3/TRBV12-4	15	few	TRBJ2-1	CASSSRGTTTNEQFF	TGTGCCAGCAGTTCCCGCGGTACAACTACCAATGAGCAGTTCTTC
-	TRBV5-6	17	many	TRBJ1-6	CASSPKRRGTLNSPLHF	TGTGCCAGCAGCCCCAAACGTCGGGGGACACTAAATTCACCCCTCCACTTT
-	TRBV5-4	17	many	TRBJ2-5	CASSLVVGSSFVETQYF	TGTGCCAGCAGCTTGGTCGTTGGTTCTTCTTTCGTCGAGACCCAGTACTTC
-	TRBV20-1	14	many	TRBJ1-1	CSAREEDRTTEAFF	TGCAGTGCTAGAGAGGAGGACCGGACCACTGAAGCTTTCTTT
-	TRBV7-2	16	many	TRBJ2-2	CASSLVGGENTGELFF	TGTGCCAGCAGCTTAGTAGGGGGTGAGAACACCGGGGAGCTGTTTTTT
TRBD1	TRBV12-3/TRBV12-4	15	many	TRBJ1-5	CASSHAGQPHQPQHF	TGTGCCAGCAGCCACGCGGGACAGCCGCATCAGCCCCAGCATTTT
TRBD1	TRBV29-1	14	many	TRBJ2-3	CSVVTGGETDTQYF	TGCAGCGTTGTCACAGGGGGCGAGACAGATACGCAGTATTTT
-	TRBV28	15	many	TRBJ1-1	CASSAPGRLNTEAFF	TGTGCCAGCAGTGCCCCAGGCAGACTGAACACTGAAGCTTTCTTT
TRBD2	TRBV20-1	15	many	TRBJ2-2	CSARGVSGSSGELFF	TGCAGTGCTAGAGGGGTTAGCGGGAGCTCCGGGGAGCTGTTTTTT
-	TRBV28	15	many	TRBJ2-2	CASSPDHANTGELFF	TGTGCCAGCAGTCCCGACCACGCGAACACCGGGGAGCTGTTTTTT
-	TRBV7-8	15	many	TRBJ2-7	CASSSTRSVAYEQYF	TGTGCCAGCAGCTCCACAAGGAGCGTGGCCTACGAGCAGTACTTC
-	TRBV5-1	16	-	TRBJ2-1	CASSPAMDRSYNEQFF	TGCGCCAGCAGCCCGGCAATGGATAGGTCCTACAATGAGCAGTTCTTC
-	TRBV6-2/TRBV6-3	13	many	TRBJ2-3	CASSSGGTDTQYF	TGTGCCAGCAGTTCCGGGGGCACAGATACGCAGTATTTT
-	TRBV28	14	many	TRBJ2-7	CASSFAGLGYEQYF	TGTGCCAGCAGTTTTGCGGGTCTAGGATACGAGCAGTACTTC
TRBD2	TRBV20-1	14	many	TRBJ2-2	CSARLADITGELFF	TGCAGTGCTAGACTAGCGGACATCACCGGGGAGCTGTTTTTT
TRBD1	TRBV6-6	15	many	TRBJ1-5	CASSPGQGVVQPQHF	TGTGCCAGCAGCCCGGGACAGGGGGTTGTTCAGCCCCAGCATTTT
-	TRBV11-2	14	many	TRBJ1-1	CASSLHPSWAEAFF	TGTGCCAGCAGCCTCCACCCCTCTTGGGCTGAAGCTTTCTTT
-	TRBV4-1	17	many	TRBJ1-1	CASSQGAARLGTIEAFF	TGCGCCAGCAGCCAAGGTGCGGCCCGGCTAGGCACCATTGAAGCTTTCTTT
-	TRBV12-3/TRBV12-4	15	many	TRBJ2-5	CASSFGQDPQETQYF	TGTGCCAGCAGTTTTGGGCAGGACCCCCAAGAGACCCAGTACTTC
-	TRBV27	14	many	TRBJ2-1	CASSPMSSYNEQFF	TGTGCCAGCAGTCCTATGAGCTCCTACAATGAGCAGTTCTTC
TRBD2	TRBV29-1	18	many	TRBJ2-3	CSVPPGLAGRASADTQYF	TGCAGCGTCCCCCCGGGACTAGCTGGACGTGCTAGCGCAGATACGCAGTATTTT
-	TRBV5-5	18	few	TRBJ1-5	CASSLAGGEGYSNQPQHF	TGTGCCAGCAGCTTGGCCGGGGGCGAAGGGTATAGCAATCAGCCCCAGCATTTT
TRBD1	TRBV6-1	13	many	TRBJ1-1	CASRGTGYGEAFF	TGTGCCAGCAGGGGGACAGGGTACGGGGAAGCTTTCTTT
-	TRBV2	11	many	TRBJ1-1	CASRVWDEAFF	TGTGCCAGCAGGGTTTGGGATGAAGCTTTCTTT
-	TRBV2	14	-	TRBJ2-3	CASRGGAATDTQYF	TGTGCCAGCAGGGGAGGAGCGGCCACAGATACGCAGTATTTT
-	TRBV28	13	many	TRBJ2-7	CASSLGRGWEQYF	TGTGCCAGCAGTCTCGGTCGAGGGTGGGAGCAGTACTTC
-	TRBV20-1	13	few	TRBJ2-1	CSAVIPVYNEQFF	TGCAGTGCTGTCATACCCGTGTACAATGAGCAGTTCTTC
TRBD2	TRBV27	15	many	TRBJ2-5	CASSLGTSRQETQYF	TGTGCCAGCAGTTTAGGGACTAGCAGACAAGAGACCCAGTACTTC
-	TRBV9	15	many	TRBJ2-1	CASSVGLALYNEQFF	TGTGCCAGCAGCGTCGGTCTAGCGTTGTACAATGAGCAGTTCTTC
-	TRBV20-1	16	many	TRBJ2-3	CSARERQDPSTYTQYF	TGCAGTGCTAGAGAAAGACAGGACCCTAGCACATATACGCAGTATTTT
-	TRBV29-1	13	few	TRBJ1-2	CSVDSGAGYGYTF	TGCAGCGTTGACTCGGGCGCTGGGTATGGCTACACCTTC
-	TRBV28	17	many	TRBJ1-5	CASSLTRAWRSNQPQHF	TGTGCCAGCAGCCTCACTCGGGCCTGGAGAAGCAATCAGCCCCAGCATTTT
TRBD2	TRBV7-8	15	few	TRBJ2-2	CASTEAGSNTGELFF	TGTGCCAGCACCGAAGCGGGAAGTAACACCGGGGAGCTGTTTTTT
-	TRBV28	17	many	TRBJ2-6	CASSLEGVFSGANVLTF	TGTGCCAGCAGTTTAGAGGGCGTTTTTTCTGGGGCCAACGTCCTGACTTTC
-	TRBV7-2	14	many	TRBJ2-2	CASSLVLNTGELFF	TGTGCCAGCAGCTTAGTTCTGAACACCGGGGAGCTGTTTTTT
-	TRBV4-2	12	many	TRBJ1-2	CASSRSYYGYTF	TGTGCCAGCAGCCGGAGTTATTATGGCTACACCTTC
-	TRBV5-1	13	many	TRBJ2-7	CASSPATGWEQYF	TGCGCCAGCAGCCCAGCGACGGGCTGGGAGCAGTACTTC
-	TRBV6-2/TRBV6-3	13	many	TRBJ2-1	CASSSLANGEQFF	TGTGCCAGCAGTTCCCTAGCAAATGGGGAGCAGTTCTTC
-	TRBV27	18	many	TRBJ1-1	CASSLSGSVSRGHTEAFF	TGTGCCAGCAGTTTATCGGGGAGTGTCAGCCGGGGGCACACTGAAGCTTTCTTT